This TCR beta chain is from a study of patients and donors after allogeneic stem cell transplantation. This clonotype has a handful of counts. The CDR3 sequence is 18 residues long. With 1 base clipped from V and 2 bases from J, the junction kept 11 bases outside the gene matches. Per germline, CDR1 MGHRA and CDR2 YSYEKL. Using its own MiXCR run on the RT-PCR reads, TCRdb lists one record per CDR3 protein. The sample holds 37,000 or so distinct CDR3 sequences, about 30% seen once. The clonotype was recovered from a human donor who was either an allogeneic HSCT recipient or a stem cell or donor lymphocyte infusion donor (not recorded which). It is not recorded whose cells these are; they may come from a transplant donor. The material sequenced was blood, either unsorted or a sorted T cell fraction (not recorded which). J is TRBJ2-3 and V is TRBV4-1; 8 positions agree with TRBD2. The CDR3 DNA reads TGCGCCAGCAGCCAAGTGCCGAGACTAGCGTCGACCACAGATACGCAGTATTTT. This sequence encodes CASSQVPRLASTTDTQYF.